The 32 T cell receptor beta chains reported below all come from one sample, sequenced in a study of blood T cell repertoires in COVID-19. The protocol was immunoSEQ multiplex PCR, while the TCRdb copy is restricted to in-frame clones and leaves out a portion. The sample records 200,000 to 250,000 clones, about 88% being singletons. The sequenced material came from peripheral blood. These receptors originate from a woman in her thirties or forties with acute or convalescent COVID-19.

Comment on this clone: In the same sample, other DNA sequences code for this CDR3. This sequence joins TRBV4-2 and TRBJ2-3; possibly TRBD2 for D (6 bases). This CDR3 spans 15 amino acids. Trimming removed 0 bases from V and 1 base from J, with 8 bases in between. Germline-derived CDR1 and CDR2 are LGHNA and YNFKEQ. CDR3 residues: CASSQEGGGTDTQYF. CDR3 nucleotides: TGTGCCAGCAGCCAAGAGGGCGGGGGCACAGATACGCAGTATTTT.

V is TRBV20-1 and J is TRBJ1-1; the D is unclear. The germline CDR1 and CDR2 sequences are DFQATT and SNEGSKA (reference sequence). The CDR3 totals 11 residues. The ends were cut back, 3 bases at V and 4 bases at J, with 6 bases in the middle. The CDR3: CSASPSTEAFF. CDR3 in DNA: TGCAGTGCTAGCCCGTCCACTGAAGCTTTCTTT.

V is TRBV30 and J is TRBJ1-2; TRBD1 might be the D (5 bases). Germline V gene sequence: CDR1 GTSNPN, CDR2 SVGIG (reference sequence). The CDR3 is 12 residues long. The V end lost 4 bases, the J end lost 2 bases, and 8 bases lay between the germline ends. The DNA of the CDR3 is TGTGCCTGGACTGGGGGGAACTATGGCTACACCTTC. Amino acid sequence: CAWTGGNYGYTF.

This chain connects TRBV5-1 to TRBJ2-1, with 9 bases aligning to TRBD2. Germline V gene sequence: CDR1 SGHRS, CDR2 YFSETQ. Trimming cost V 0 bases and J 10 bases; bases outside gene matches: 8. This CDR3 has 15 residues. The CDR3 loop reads CASSLGRGGAVEQFF. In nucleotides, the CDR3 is TGCGCCAGCAGCTTGGGTCGCGGGGGGGCCGTCGAGCAGTTCTTC.

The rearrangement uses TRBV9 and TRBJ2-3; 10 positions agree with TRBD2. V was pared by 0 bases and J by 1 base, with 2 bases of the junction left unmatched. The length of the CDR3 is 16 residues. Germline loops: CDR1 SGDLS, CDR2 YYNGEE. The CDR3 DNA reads TGTGCCAGCAGCGTAGAAGGGACTAGCGGCACAGATACGCAGTATTTT. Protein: CASSVEGTSGTDTQYF.

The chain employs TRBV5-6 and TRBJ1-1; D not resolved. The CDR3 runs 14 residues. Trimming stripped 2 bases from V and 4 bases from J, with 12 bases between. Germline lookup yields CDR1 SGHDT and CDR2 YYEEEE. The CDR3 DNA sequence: TGTGCCAGCAGCTTCGGAGGGAGTTGCACTGAAGCTTTCTTT. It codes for CASSFGGSCTEAFF.

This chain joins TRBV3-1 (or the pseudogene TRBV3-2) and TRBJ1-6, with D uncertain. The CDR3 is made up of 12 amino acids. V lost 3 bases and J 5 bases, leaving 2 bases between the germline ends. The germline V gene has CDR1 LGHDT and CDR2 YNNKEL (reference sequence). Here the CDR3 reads CASSHDNSPLHF. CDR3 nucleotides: TGTGCCAGCAGCCACGATAATTCACCCCTCCACTTT.

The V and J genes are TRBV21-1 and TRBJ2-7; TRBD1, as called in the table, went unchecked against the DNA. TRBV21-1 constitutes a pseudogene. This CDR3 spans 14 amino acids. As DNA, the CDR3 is TGTGCCAGCAGCCCCCGCCAGAACTCCTACGAGCAGTACGTC. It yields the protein CASSPRQNSYEQYV.

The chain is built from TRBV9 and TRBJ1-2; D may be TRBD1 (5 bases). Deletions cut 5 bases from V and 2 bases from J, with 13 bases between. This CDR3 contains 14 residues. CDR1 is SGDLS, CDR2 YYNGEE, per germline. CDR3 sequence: CASSGQGKNYGYTF. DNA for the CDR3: TGTGCCAGCAGTGGGCAGGGCAAAAACTATGGCTACACCTTC.

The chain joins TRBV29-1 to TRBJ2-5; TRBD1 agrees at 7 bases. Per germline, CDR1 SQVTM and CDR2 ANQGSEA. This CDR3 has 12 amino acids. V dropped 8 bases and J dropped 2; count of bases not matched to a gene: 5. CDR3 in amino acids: CSSWTGQETQYF. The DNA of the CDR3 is TGCAGCTCTTGGACAGGTCAAGAGACCCAGTACTTC.

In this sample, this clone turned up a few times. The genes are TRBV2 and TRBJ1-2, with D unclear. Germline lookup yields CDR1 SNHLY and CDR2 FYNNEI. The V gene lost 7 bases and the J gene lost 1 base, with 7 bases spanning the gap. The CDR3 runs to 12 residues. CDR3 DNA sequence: TGTGCCAGCACCCCTAATAACTATGGCTACACCTTC. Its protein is CASTPNNYGYTF.

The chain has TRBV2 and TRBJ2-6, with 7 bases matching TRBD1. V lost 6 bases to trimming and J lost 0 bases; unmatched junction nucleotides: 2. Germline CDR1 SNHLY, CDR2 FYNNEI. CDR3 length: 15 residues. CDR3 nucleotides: TGTGCCAGCAGGACAGGGCTCTCTGGGGCCAACGTCCTGACTTTC. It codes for CASRTGLSGANVLTF. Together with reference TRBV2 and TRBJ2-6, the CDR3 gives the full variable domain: EPEVTQTPSHQVTQMGQEVILRCVPISNHLYFYWYRQILGQKVEFLVSFYNNEISEKSEIFDDQFSVERPDGSNFTLKIRSTKLEDSAMYFCASRTGLSGANVLTFGAGSRLTVL.

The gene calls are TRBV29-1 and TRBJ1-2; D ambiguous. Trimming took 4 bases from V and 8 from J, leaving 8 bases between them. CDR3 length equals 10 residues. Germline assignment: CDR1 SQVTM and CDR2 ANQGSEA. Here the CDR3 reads CSVGAEGYTF. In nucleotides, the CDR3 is TGCAGCGTTGGCGCGGAGGGCTACACCTTC.

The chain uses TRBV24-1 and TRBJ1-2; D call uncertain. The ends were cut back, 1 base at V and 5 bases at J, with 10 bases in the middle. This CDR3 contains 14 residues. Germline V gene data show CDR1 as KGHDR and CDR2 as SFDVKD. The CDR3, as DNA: TGTGCCACCAGTGATTTTACAGTCCTTTATGGCTACACCTTC. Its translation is CATSDFTVLYGYTF.

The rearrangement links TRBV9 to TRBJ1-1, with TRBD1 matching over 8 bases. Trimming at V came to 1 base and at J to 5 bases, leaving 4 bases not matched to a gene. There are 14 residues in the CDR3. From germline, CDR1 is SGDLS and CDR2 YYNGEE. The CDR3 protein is CASSVQGALTEAFF. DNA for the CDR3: TGTGCCAGCAGCGTACAGGGGGCTTTGACTGAAGCTTTCTTT.

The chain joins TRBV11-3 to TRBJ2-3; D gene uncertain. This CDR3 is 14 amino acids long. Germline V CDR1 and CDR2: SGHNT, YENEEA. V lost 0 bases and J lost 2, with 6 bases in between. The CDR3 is CASSLEHNTDTQYF. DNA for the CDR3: TGTGCCAGCAGCTTAGAGCACAACACAGATACGCAGTATTTT.

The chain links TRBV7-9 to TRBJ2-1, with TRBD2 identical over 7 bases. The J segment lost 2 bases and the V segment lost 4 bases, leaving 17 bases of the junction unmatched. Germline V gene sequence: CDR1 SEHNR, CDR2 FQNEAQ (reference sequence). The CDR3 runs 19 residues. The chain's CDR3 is CASSSGGPPGSPTYNEQFF. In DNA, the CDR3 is TGTGCCAGCAGCTCGGGGGGTCCGCCAGGGAGCCCCACCTACAATGAGCAGTTCTTC.

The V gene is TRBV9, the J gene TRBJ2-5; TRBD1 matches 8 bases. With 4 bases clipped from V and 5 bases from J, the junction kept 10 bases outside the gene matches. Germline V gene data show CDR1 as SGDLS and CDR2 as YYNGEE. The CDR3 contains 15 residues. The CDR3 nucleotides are TGTGCCAGCAGCTCAGGACAGGGCGAAAGGGAGACCCAGTACTTC. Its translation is CASSSGQGERETQYF.

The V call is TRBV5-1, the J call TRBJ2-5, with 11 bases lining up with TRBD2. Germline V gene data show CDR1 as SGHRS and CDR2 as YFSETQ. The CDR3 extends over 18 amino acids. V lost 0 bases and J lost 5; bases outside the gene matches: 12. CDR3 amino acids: CASSLGLAGGSLMETQYF. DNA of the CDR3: TGCGCCAGCAGCTTGGGGCTAGCGGGGGGATCCTTGATGGAGACCCAGTACTTC.

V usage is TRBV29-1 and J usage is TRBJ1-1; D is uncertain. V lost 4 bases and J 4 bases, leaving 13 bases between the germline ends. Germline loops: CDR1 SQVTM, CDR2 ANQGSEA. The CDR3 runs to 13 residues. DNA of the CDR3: TGCAGCGTTGCCCCGCTTGCGGGCACTGAAGCTTTCTTT. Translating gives CSVAPLAGTEAFF.

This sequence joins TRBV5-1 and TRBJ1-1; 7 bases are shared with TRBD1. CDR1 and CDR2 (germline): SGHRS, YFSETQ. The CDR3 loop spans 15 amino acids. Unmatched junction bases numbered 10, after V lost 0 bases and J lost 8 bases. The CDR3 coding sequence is TGCGCCAGCAGCTTGGGAGTCGCCGGAGGGGGCGAAGCTTTCTTT. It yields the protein CASSLGVAGGGEAFF.

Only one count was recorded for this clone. DNA of the CDR3: TGTGCCAGCAGAAGGACTAGCGGGAGCTCCTACGAGCAGTACGTC. Amino acids: CASRRTSGSSYEQYV. V gene TRBV6-5 combines with J gene TRBJ2-7; TRBD2 matches 13 bases. The germline V gene encodes CDR1 MNHEY and CDR2 SVGAGI. V lost 6 bases to trimming and J lost 0 bases; unmatched junction nucleotides: 2. This CDR3 is built from 15 residues.

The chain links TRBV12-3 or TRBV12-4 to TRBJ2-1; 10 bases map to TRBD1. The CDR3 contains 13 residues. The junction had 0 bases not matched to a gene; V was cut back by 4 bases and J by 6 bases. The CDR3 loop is CASSWDRGNEQFF. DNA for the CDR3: TGTGCCAGCAGTTGGGACAGGGGCAATGAGCAGTTCTTC.

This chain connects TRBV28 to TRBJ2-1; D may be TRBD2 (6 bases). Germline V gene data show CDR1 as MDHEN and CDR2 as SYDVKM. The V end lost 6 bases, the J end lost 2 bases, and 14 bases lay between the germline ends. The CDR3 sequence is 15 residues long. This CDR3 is CASRPRGLAYNEQFF. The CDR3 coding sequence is TGTGCCAGCAGGCCACGGGGACTCGCCTACAATGAGCAGTTCTTC.

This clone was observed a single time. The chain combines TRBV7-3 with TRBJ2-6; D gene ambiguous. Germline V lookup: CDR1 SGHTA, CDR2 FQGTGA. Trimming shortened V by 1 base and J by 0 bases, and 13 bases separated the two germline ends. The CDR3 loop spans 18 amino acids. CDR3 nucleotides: TGTGCCAGCAGCTTAAAAAACCCGTTGAGCTCTGGGGCCAACGTCCTGACTTTC. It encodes CASSLKNPLSSGANVLTF.

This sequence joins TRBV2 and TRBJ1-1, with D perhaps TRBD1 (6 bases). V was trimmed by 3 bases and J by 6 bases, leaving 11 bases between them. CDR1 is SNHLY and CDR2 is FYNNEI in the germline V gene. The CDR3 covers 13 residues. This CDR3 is CASSEQGKSEAFF. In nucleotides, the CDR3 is TGTGCCAGCAGTGAGCAGGGGAAGTCTGAAGCTTTCTTT.

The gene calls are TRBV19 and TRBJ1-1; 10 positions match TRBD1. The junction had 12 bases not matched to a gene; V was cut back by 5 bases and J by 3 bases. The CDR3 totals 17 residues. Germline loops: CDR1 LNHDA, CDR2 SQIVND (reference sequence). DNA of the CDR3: TGTGCCAGTAGTTCCTTCGGGGGGACAGGGGTGGACACTGAAGCTTTCTTT. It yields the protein CASSSFGGTGVDTEAFF.

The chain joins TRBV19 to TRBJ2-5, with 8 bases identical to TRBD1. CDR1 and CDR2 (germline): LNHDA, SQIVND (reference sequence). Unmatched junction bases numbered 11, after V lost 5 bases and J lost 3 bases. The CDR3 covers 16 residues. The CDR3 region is CASSSRDRGREETQYF. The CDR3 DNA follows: TGTGCCAGTAGTTCGCGTGACAGGGGAAGGGAAGAGACCCAGTACTTC.

CDR3 DNA sequence: TGTGCCAGCAGTTCCGCCGGGTCGACAGGGACCTACGAGCAGTACGTC. It specifies CASSSAGSTGTYEQYV. The chain joins TRBV28 to TRBJ2-7, with 7 bases fitting TRBD1. Germline values: CDR1 MDHEN, CDR2 SYDVKM. Trimming removed 4 bases from V and 2 bases from J; junction bases left unmatched: 11. CDR3 length equals 16 residues.

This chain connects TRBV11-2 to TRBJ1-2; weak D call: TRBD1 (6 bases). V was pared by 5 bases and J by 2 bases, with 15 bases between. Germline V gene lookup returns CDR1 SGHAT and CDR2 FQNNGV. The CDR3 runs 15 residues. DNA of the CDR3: TGTGCCAGCAGCCGCCCGGGGGGCTGGAACTATGGCTACACCTTC. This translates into CASSRPGGWNYGYTF.

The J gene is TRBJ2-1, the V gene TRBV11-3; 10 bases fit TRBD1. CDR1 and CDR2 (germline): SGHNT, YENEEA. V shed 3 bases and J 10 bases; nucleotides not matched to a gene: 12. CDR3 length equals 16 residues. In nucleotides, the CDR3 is TGTGCCAGCAGCTTGTCGGTAGGGACAGGGGATACCGAGCAGTTCTTC. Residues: CASSLSVGTGDTEQFF.

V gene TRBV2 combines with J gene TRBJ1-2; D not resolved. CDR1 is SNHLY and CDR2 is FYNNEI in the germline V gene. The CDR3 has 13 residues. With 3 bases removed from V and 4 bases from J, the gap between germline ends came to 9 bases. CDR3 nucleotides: TGTGCCAGCAGTGAGCTGCCCAGCTATGGCTACACCTTC. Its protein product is CASSELPSYGYTF.